The clone carrying this T cell receptor (beta chain) was found many times. Its antigen is undetermined. These data belong to a study of T cells in Graves' hyperthyroidism and ophthalmopathy. Study results and limitations: Among thyroid clonotypes expanded above 0.001, most also appeared in blood.

This CDR3 region has 12 residues. V lost 8 bases, J lost 6 bases, and 5 bases stayed unmatched. Germline lookup yields CDR1 SNHLY and CDR2 FYNNEI. Patients between 18 and 65 years old had hyperthyroidism, newly diagnosed and lasting under 2 months. Uncontrolled infection, other autoimmune disease, pregnancy or lactation barred patients from enrollment. Amplified TCR beta CDR3 regions came from RNA transcripts. A set of HTBI primers served as the primers for a first-round RT-PCR of the TCR CDR3. TCRdb used MiXCR to reprocess the multiplex PCR reads, holding one entry per CDR3 protein. The repertoire includes hundreds of thousands of distinct CDR3 sequences, 38% of them detected once, and over 8% sits in the top ten.

This TCR came from a man between 18 and 35 years old with Graves' hyperthyroidism. The sample consisted of blood. V is TRBV2 and J is TRBJ2-7; TRBD2 aligns across 9 bases. The CDR3 region has the DNA TGTGCCAGCTGTAGCGGGAGTCCCGAGCAGTACTTC. Encoded protein: CASCSGSPEQYF.